This T cell receptor beta chain appears in the sequencing data of a study of molecular identifiers for immune sequencing clone quantification. Trimming shortened V by 6 bases and J by 6 bases, and 12 bases separated the two germline ends. This CDR3 is built from 12 residues. Per the germline V gene, CDR1 is SGDLS and CDR2 is YYNGEE. TCRdb reprocessed the PCR reads with MiXCR, giving one entry per CDR3 protein. The repertoire includes 88,000 or so distinct CDR3 sequences, 21% of them detected once, and 1% to 1.2% sits in the top ten. This clonotype has at least ten counts. The sample was naive CD8+ T cells from blood, with Jurkat cell RNA spiked in. Stated subset: FACS-sorted CD8+CD4-CCR7+CD45RA+ naive T cells. The gene calls are TRBV9 and TRBJ1-1, with D maybe TRBD1 (5 bases). The clonotype originates from a human donor in good health. Some libraries in this study had Jurkat cell RNA spiked in. The CDR3 protein is CASNSQGSEAFF. For the CDR3, the DNA is TGTGCCAGCAATTCCCAGGGTTCTGAAGCTTTCTTT. Supplemented by reference TRBV9 and TRBJ1-1, the full variable domain reads DSGVTQTPKHLITATGQRVTLRCSPRSGDLSVYWYQQSLDQGLQFLIQYYNGEERAKGNILERFSAQQFPDLHSELNLSSLELGDSALYFCASNSQGSEAFFGQGTRLTVV.